The 29 T cell receptor beta chains below all came from one sample that was sequenced in a study of identical twins. TCRdb re-called the 5' RACE reads with MiXCR, one entry per CDR3 protein. The table lists a few hundred thousand distinct CDR3 sequences, 13% to 15% of them singletons. A further study also used this sample, focusing on yellow fever vaccine responses in identical twins.

The specimen was CD4+ T cells sorted from blood. The receptor source for this set is a woman in her late teens or twenties in good health.

This clonotype was counted between two and nine times. This chain joins TRBV10-3 and TRBJ2-7; unclear D gene. Trimming removed 3 bases from V and 4 bases from J, with 16 bases in between. The CDR3 has 15 residues. The germline gives CDR1 ENHRY, CDR2 SYGVKD. The CDR3 sequence: CAISDGSGVGYEQYV. The CDR3 bases are TGTGCCATCAGTGATGGCAGTGGGGTGGGATACGAGCAGTACGTC.

In this sample, this clonotype turned up many times. The chain is built from TRBV12-3 or TRBV12-4 and TRBJ2-1; 8 bases map to TRBD2. The V gene end was trimmed by 1 base and the J gene end by 4 bases; junction bases not matched to a gene: 6. This CDR3 has 16 amino acids. The CDR3 nucleotides are TGTGCCAGCAGTTTAGTTGCGGGAGGAATATACAATGAGCAGTTCTTC. Translated: CASSLVAGGIYNEQFF.

The chain recombines TRBV10-3 with TRBJ1-1; D is perhaps TRBD1 (5 bases). V lost 2 bases, J lost 4 bases, and 8 bases lay in between. Germline V gene data show CDR1 as ENHRY and CDR2 as SYGVKD. The CDR3 spans 13 residues. For the CDR3, the DNA is TGTGCCATCAGTGAGGGGGGAGGCACTGAAGCTTTCTTT. This translates into CAISEGGGTEAFF.

CDR3 in amino acids: CASSPAAIYNEQFF. The CDR3 bases are TGTGCCAGCTCCCCCGCAGCTATCTACAATGAGCAGTTCTTC. The rearrangement joins TRBV18 to TRBJ2-1; D is uncertain. Trimming shortened V by 6 bases and J by 3 bases, and 12 bases separated the two germline ends. The length of the CDR3 is 14 residues. Germline values: CDR1 KGHSH, CDR2 LQKENI.

V and J are TRBV5-1 and TRBJ2-5; no clear D. This CDR3 spans 14 amino acids. Germline CDR1 and CDR2: SGHRS and YFSETQ. V was clipped by 0 bases and J by 4 bases, with 10 bases between them. The CDR3 region is CASSLVEVRETQYF. The CDR3 DNA is TGCGCCAGCAGCTTGGTTGAGGTGCGAGAGACCCAGTACTTC.

The gene calls are TRBV12-3 or TRBV12-4 and TRBJ2-3; D is uncertain. V lost 8 bases and J lost 2, with 14 bases in between. This CDR3 is built from 14 residues. The CDR3 spells CASQKLEVTDTQYF. The CDR3 region has the DNA TGTGCCAGCCAAAAACTGGAAGTCACAGATACGCAGTATTTT.

This clonotype was counted only a few times. This chain connects TRBV2 to TRBJ1-4; 7 bases are shared with TRBD1. The CDR3 spans 12 residues. Trimming at V came to 11 bases and at J to 7 bases, leaving 7 bases not matched to a gene. Germline CDR1 reads SNHLY; CDR2 reads FYNNEI. The CDR3: CAGRQGFEKLFF. The CDR3 DNA reads as TGTGCCGGTAGACAGGGTTTTGAAAAACTGTTTTTT.

The genes are TRBV7-9 and TRBJ2-1; 10 nucleotides line up with TRBD2. The ends lost 4 bases at V and 7 bases at J; junction bases unmatched: 10. The CDR3 is made up of 16 amino acids. Germline CDR1 and CDR2: SEHNR and FQNEAQ (reference sequence). The CDR3 DNA follows: TGTGCCAGCAGCTCCCCTAGCGGGAGAGTAGTTAATGAGCAGTTCTTC. This translates into CASSSPSGRVVNEQFF.

V and J are TRBV24-1 and TRBJ2-5, with D unresolved. With 4 bases removed from V and 4 bases from J, the gap between germline ends came to 6 bases. Per germline, CDR1 KGHDR and CDR2 SFDVKD. The CDR3 loop spans 12 amino acids. The CDR3 DNA is TGTGCCACCAGTGACCAGGTAGAGACCCAGTACTTC. Amino acid sequence: CATSDQVETQYF.

This clonotype has more than one count but fewer than ten. This chain joins TRBV5-5 and TRBJ1-2; D is possibly TRBD1 (6 bases). Trimming stripped 4 bases from V and 0 bases from J, with 16 bases between. The CDR3 covers 16 residues. CDR1 SGHKS and CDR2 YYEKEE come from the germline V gene (reference sequence). The DNA of the CDR3 is TGTGCCAGCAGCCCGCAGACAGGACAAACTAACTATGGCTACACCTTC. Translated: CASSPQTGQTNYGYTF.

The V gene is TRBV7-8, the J gene TRBJ2-2, with D maybe TRBD2 (6 bases). The V gene lost 2 bases and the J gene lost 6 bases, with 16 bases spanning the gap. The CDR3 runs to 16 residues. CDR1 and CDR2 from the germline V gene are SGHVS and FQNEAQ. CDR3 sequence: CASSLSPSRGAGELFF. CDR3 in DNA: TGTGCCAGCAGCTTATCCCCTTCGCGCGGGGCCGGGGAGCTGTTTTTT.

There are many counts of this clonotype. This sequence joins TRBV20-1 and TRBJ2-3; 9 bases match TRBD2. The junction had 4 bases not matched to a gene; V was cut back by 3 bases and J by 3 bases. CDR3 length equals 14 residues. The germline V gene has CDR1 DFQATT and CDR2 SNEGSKA (reference sequence). The DNA for the CDR3 is TGCAGTGCTAGTTTAGCGGGAGTTACAGATACGCAGTATTTT. Its translation: CSASLAGVTDTQYF.

The chain employs TRBV20-1 and TRBJ2-5, with 7 bases aligning to TRBD2. CDR1 DFQATT and CDR2 SNEGSKA come from the germline V gene (reference sequence). This CDR3 comprises 15 residues. V lost 0 bases and J lost 5; bases outside the gene matches: 9. CDR3 protein: CSARDPSGNGETQYF. The CDR3 region has the DNA TGCAGTGCTAGAGACCCAAGCGGGAACGGTGAGACCCAGTACTTC.

The CDR3 loop reads CSAGTSGGATVTDTQYF. The CDR3 bases are TGCAGTGCAGGGACTAGCGGGGGGGCGACAGTCACAGATACGCAGTATTTT. The gene calls are TRBV20-1 and TRBJ2-3, with 16 nucleotides matching TRBD2. Germline V gives CDR1 DFQATT, CDR2 SNEGSKA (reference sequence). This CDR3 region has 17 residues. V shed 6 bases, J shed 2 bases, and the junction held 8 bases outside the gene matches.

The chain links TRBV20-1 to TRBJ2-1; 8 nucleotides align to TRBD2. With 3 bases clipped from V and 6 bases from J, the junction kept 7 bases outside the gene matches. CDR3 length equals 14 residues. In germline, CDR1 is DFQATT, CDR2 SNEGSKA (reference sequence). The DNA for the CDR3 is TGCAGTGCTAGTCTAAGCGGGAGCTTCAATGAGCAGTTCTTC. It encodes CSASLSGSFNEQFF.

The chain links TRBV11-1 to TRBJ1-5; D perhaps matches TRBD1 (5 bases). This CDR3 has 18 residues. V was cut by 6 bases and J by 5 bases, with 26 bases left in between. Germline CDR1 is SGHAT and CDR2 is FQDESV (reference sequence). The CDR3 here is CASSYLGGGLGVDQPQHF. The CDR3 coding sequence is TGTGCCAGCAGTTACCTGGGGGGAGGTCTCGGGGTCGATCAGCCCCAGCATTTT.

The rearrangement uses TRBV29-1 and TRBJ2-3, with 7 nucleotides matching TRBD2. The ends lost 4 bases at V and 3 bases at J; junction bases unmatched: 10. This CDR3 comprises 15 residues. Germline V gene lookup returns CDR1 SQVTM and CDR2 ANQGSEA. DNA for the CDR3: TGCAGCGTTGGATCGCGGACGCGGGGGACAGATACGCAGTATTTT. It translates to CSVGSRTRGTDTQYF.

This clonotype appeared a few times. The chain joins TRBV12-5 to TRBJ1-1; D remains unclear. CDR1 LGHNT and CDR2 FRNRAP come from the germline V gene. CDR3 length equals 13 residues. Trimming removed 5 bases from V and 5 bases from J, with 12 bases in between. This chain's CDR3 is CASGDQGWTEAFF. In DNA, the CDR3 is TGTGCTAGTGGTGATCAAGGGTGGACTGAAGCTTTCTTT.

J is TRBJ2-5 and V is TRBV12-3 or TRBV12-4, with 16 bases that match TRBD2. There are 18 residues in the CDR3. The J segment lost 5 bases and the V segment lost 8 bases, leaving 14 bases of the junction unmatched. The CDR3 protein is CASCPGTSGRGSWETQYF. The CDR3 nucleotides read TGTGCCAGCTGTCCTGGGACTAGCGGGAGGGGCAGTTGGGAGACCCAGTACTTC.

The chain has TRBV20-1 and TRBJ2-3, with TRBD2 as a possible D gene (5 bases). Germline V lookup: CDR1 DFQATT, CDR2 SNEGSKA (reference sequence). This CDR3 is built from 16 residues. The V and J ends lost 8 bases and 6 bases respectively, with 27 bases between them. CDR3 DNA: TGCAGTACGCTAAGTGTAAAAGCTACGGGATCGGATACGCAGTATTTT. This encodes CSTLSVKATGSDTQYF.

The rearrangement joins TRBV4-1 to TRBJ2-1; possible D gene TRBD2, 6 bases. This CDR3 region has 21 residues. The germline gives CDR1 MGHRA, CDR2 YSYEKL. V was clipped by 1 base and J by 2 bases, with 27 bases between them. The CDR3 coding sequence is TGCGCCAGCAGCCAAGTTCTCCGGGGGTCCGTCCAACGGACTGCCTACAATGAGCAGTTCTTC. Translation: CASSQVLRGSVQRTAYNEQFF.

This clonotype was detected only a few times. The chain recombines TRBV10-3 with TRBJ2-3, with 7 positions matching TRBD2. CDR3 length: 12 residues. Trimming at V came to 11 bases and at J to 3 bases, leaving 5 bases not matched to a gene. Germline V gene sequence: CDR1 ENHRY, CDR2 SYGVKD. CDR3 nucleotide sequence: TGTGCCGTGGGGGGGACTACAGATACGCAGTATTTT. Translated: CAVGGTTDTQYF.

The gene calls are TRBV20-1 and TRBJ1-4, with D perhaps matching TRBD1 (5 bases). Looked up from germline, CDR1 is DFQATT and CDR2 is SNEGSKA (reference sequence). The V and J ends lost 5 bases and 8 bases respectively, with 12 bases between them. This CDR3 has 12 residues. CDR3 DNA: TGCAGTGCTCGAAGAGGGGTAGAAAAACTGTTTTTT. It codes for CSARRGVEKLFF.

This clonotype occurred a few times. The chain has TRBV10-3 and TRBJ2-1; D is tentatively TRBD1 or TRBD2 (5 bases each). V lost 4 bases and J 8 bases, leaving 6 bases between the germline ends. This CDR3 has 11 amino acids. The germline CDR1 and CDR2 sequences are ENHRY and SYGVKD. CDR3 nucleotide sequence: TGTGCCATCAGTGTGGGGGATGAGCAGTTCTTC. Protein sequence: CAISVGDEQFF.

This clonotype was detected ten times or more. J is TRBJ1-2 and V is TRBV12-3 or TRBV12-4, with D tentatively TRBD1 (6 bases). The ends were cut back, 6 bases at V and 3 bases at J, with 14 bases in the middle. The CDR3 is made up of 14 amino acids. CDR3 region: CASSRPGVDYGYTF. CDR3 nucleotide sequence: TGTGCCAGCAGCCGTCCAGGGGTAGACTATGGCTACACCTTC.

This clonotype came up a few times. The chain joins TRBV14 to TRBJ1-1, with D perhaps matching TRBD1 (6 bases). CDR3 length: 14 amino acids. Germline V gives CDR1 SGHDN, CDR2 FVKESK. V lost 0 bases to trimming and J lost 9 bases, with 14 bases between them. The CDR3 loop reads CASSQDPGVPQAFF. The CDR3 bases are TGTGCCAGCAGCCAAGACCCAGGGGTACCCCAAGCTTTCTTT.

V gene TRBV12-3 or TRBV12-4 combines with J gene TRBJ2-3; 11 bases are shared with TRBD2. Trimming removed 5 bases from V and 7 bases from J; junction bases left unmatched: 5. The CDR3 is 14 residues long. Written as DNA, the CDR3 is TGTGCCAGCAGTACTAGCGGGAGAGTAAATACGCAGTATTTT. Protein sequence: CASSTSGRVNTQYF.

This clonotype was observed a handful of times. The V call is TRBV29-1, the J call TRBJ2-7, with 8 bases identical to TRBD1. The V segment lost 6 bases and the J segment 4 bases; nucleotides outside the gene matches: 8. This CDR3 is 13 amino acids long. Germline assignment: CDR1 SQVTM and CDR2 ANQGSEA. The CDR3 DNA is TGCAGCGTAGAGGACAGGGCAGCTTACGAGCAGTACTTC. It encodes CSVEDRAAYEQYF.

This clonotype was observed a few times. J is TRBJ1-1 and V is TRBV6-5; the D is unclear. V lost 4 bases to trimming and J lost 1 base, with 13 bases between them. Per the germline V gene, CDR1 is MNHEY and CDR2 is SVGAGI. This CDR3 is 15 amino acids long. In DNA, the CDR3 is TGTGCCAGCAGTTTCGGCCCTCGGACGAACACTGAAGCTTTCTTT. Its protein is CASSFGPRTNTEAFF.